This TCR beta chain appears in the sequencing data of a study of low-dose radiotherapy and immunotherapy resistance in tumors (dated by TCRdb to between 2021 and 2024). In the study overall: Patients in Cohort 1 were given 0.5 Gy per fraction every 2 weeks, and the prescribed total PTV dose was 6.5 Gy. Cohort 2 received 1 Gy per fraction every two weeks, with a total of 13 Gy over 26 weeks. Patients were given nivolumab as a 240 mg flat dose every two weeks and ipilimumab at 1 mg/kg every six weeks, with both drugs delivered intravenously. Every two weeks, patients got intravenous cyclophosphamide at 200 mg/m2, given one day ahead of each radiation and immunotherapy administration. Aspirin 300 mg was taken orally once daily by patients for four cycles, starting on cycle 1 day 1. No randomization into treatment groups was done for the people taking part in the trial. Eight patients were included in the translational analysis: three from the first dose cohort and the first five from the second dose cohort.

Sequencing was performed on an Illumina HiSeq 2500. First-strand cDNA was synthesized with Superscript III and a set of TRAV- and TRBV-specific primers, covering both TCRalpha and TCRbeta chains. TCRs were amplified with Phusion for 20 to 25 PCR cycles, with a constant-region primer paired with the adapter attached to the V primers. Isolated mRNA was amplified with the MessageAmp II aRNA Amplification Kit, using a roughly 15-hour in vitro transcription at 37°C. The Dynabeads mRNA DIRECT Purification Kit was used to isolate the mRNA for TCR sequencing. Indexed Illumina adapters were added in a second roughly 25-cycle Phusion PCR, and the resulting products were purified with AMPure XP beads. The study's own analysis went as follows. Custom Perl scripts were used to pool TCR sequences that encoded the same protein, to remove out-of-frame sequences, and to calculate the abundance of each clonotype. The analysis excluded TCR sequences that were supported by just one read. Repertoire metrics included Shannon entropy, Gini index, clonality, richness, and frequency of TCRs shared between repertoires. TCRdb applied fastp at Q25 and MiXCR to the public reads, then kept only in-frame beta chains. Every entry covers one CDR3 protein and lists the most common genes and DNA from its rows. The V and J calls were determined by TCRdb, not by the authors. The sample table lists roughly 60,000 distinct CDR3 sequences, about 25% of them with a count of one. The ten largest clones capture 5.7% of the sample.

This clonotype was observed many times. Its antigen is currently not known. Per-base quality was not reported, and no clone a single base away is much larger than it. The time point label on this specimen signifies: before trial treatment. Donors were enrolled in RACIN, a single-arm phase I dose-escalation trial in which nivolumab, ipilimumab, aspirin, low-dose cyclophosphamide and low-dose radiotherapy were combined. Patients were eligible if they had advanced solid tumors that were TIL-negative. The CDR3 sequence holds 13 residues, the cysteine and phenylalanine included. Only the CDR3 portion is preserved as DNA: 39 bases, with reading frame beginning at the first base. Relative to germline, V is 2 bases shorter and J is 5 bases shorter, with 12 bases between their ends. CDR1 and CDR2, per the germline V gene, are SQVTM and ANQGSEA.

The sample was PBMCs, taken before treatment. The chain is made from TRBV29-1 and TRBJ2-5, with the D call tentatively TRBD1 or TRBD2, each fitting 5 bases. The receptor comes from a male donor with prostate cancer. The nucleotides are TGCAGCGTTGAACTGGGGGTGGGGGAGACCCAGTACTTC. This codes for CSVELGVGETQYF.